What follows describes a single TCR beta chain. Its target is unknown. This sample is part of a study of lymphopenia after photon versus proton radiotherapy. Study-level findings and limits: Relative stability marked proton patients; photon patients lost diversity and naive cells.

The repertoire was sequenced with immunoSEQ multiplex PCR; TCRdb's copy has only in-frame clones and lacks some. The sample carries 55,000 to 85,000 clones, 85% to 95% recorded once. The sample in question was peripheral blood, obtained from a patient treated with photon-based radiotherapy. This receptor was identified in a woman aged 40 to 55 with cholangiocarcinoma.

CDR3 DNA: TGCAGCGTTGGTGGGGGCGGGGAGCTGTTTTTT. Encoded protein: CSVGGGGELFF. The chain carries TRBV29-1 and TRBJ2-2, with D perhaps being TRBD1 or TRBD2 (5 bases each). Between the trimmed V and J ends, which lost 4 bases and 7 bases, there was a span of 7 bases. This CDR3 contains 11 residues. Germline-derived CDR1 and CDR2 are SQVTM and ANQGSEA.